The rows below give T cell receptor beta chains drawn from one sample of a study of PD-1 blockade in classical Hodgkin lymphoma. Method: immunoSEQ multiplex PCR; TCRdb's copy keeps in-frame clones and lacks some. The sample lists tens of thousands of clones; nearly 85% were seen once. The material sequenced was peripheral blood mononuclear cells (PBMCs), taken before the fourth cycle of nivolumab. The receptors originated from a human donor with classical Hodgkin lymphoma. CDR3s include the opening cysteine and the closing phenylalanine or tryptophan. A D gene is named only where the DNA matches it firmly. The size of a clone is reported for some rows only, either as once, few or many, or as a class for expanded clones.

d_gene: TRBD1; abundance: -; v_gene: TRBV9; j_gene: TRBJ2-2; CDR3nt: TGTGCCAGCAGCCAGACAGGGGTCACCGGGGAGCTGTTTTTT; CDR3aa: CASSQTGVTGELFF
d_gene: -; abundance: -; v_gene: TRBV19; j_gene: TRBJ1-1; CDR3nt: TGTGCCAGTAAAGCGGGGGCGGTTGGCACTGAAGCTTTCTTT; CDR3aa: CASKAGAVGTEAFF
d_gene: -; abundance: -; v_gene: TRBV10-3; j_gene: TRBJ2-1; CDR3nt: TGTGCCATCAGTGAGCCTTACAATGAGCAGTTCTTC; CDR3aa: CAISEPYNEQFF
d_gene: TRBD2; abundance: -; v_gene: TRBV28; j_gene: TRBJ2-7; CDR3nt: TGTGCCAGCAGTGCCCCGGAAGCGGGAGGAAGGGGCGAGCAGTACTTC; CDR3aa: CASSAPEAGGRGEQYF
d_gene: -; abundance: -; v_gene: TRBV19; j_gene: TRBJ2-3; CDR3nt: TGTGCCAGTAGTATTGACAGCAGCACAGATACGCAGTATTTT; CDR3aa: CASSIDSSTDTQYF
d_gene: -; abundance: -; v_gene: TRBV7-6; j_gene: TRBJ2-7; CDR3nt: TGTGCCAGCAGCCAACCCGGGGTTAGCTCCTACGAGCAGTACTTC; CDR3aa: CASSQPGVSSYEQYF
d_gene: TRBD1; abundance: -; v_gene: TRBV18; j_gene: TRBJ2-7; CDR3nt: TGTGCCAGCTCACATGGACAGGGGGCCCTAGAGCAGTACTTC; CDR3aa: CASSHGQGALEQYF
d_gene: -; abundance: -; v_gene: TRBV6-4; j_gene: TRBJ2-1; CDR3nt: TGTGCCAGCAGTGAGGAAATAGTTAATGAGCAGTTCTTC; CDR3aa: CASSEEIVNEQFF
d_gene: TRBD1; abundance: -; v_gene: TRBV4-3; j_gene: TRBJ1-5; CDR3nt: TGCGCCAGCAGCCGCACGACAGGGGTGGATCAGCCCCAGCATTTT; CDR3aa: CASSRTTGVDQPQHF
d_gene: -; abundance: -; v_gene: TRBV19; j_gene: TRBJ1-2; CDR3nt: TGTGCCAGTAGCCCCGTCGGATACTATGGCTACACCTTC; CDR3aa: CASSPVGYYGYTF
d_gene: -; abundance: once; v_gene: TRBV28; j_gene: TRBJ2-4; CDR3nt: TGTGCCAGCCGCGACGGCCCCAAAAACATTCAGTACTTC; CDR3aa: CASRDGPKNIQYF
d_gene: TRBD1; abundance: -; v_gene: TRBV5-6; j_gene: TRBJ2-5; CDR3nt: TGTGCCAGCAGCTTGGGGGACAGGGACCATGGGGCCCAGTACTTC; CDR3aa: CASSLGDRDHGAQYF
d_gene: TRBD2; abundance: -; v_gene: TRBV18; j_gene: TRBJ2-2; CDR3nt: TGTGCCAGCTCACCAGGGACTAGAGGGTACACCGGGGAGCTGTTTTTT; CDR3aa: CASSPGTRGYTGELFF
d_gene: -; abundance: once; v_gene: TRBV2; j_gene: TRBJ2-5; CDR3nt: TGTGCCAGCAGCGCGTACCAAGAGACCCAGTACTTC; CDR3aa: CASSAYQETQYF
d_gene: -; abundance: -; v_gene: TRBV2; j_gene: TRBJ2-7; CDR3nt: TGTGCCAGCAGTACAGCAGGGCAGTACTTC; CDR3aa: CASSTAGQYF
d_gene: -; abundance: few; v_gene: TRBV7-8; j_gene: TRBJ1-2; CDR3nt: TGTGCCAGCAGCTTTGGGGCAGAGAATGGCTACACCTTC; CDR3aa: CASSFGAENGYTF
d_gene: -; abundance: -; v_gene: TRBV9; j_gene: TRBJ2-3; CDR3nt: TGTGCCAGCAGCTCCCGCCCCGGGAGCACAGATACGCAGTATTTT; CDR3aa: CASSSRPGSTDTQYF
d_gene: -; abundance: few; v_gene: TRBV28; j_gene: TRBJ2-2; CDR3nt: TGTGCCAGCAGGCCGGGGGCGGCCGGGGAGCTGTTTTTT; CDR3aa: CASRPGAAGELFF
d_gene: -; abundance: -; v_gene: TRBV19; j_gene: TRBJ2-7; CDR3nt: TGTGCCAGTAGTATTCAGGTAGCGCCGAGCTACGAGCAGTACTTC; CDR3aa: CASSIQVAPSYEQYF
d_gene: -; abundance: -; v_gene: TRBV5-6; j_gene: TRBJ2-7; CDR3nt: TGTGCCAGCAGCCGGCCGCAGACAGGAACCTACGAGCAGTACTTC; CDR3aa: CASSRPQTGTYEQYF
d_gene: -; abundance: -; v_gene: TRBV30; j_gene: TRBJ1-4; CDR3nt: TGTGCCTGCAATAGTCGGGGTACTAATGAAAAACTGTTTTTT; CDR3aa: CACNSRGTNEKLFF
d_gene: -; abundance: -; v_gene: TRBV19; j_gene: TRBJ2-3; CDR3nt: TGTGCCAGTGGATGGGGCGGTAGCACAGATACGCAGTATTTT; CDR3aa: CASGWGGSTDTQYF
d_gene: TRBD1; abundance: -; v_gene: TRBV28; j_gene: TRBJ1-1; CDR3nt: TGTGCCAGCAACCGGGACAGGGTGAACACTGAAGCTTTCTTT; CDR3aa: CASNRDRVNTEAFF